The present T cell receptor beta chain was sequenced within a study of memory CD4+ T cells and cytomegalovirus serostatus. Study context: Of the healthy Belgian adults, several were CMV seropositive and 20 to 30 seronegative.

On this clone: No antigen is known for it.

The sort gate was single viable CD3+CD4+CD8-CD45RO+ cells for memory CD4+ T cells. Serostatus was set by detecting CMV pp150, pp28, p38, p52 IgG. Study-level results: Of 150 to 200 reported CMV TCRbeta sequences, some 70 were found in memory CD4+ repertoires.

Profiling relied on immunoSEQ multiplex PCR, and the TCRdb table lists in-frame clones only, not all of them. The data hold 45,000 to 55,000 clones, with around 82% observed a single time. Germline lookup yields CDR1 SGDLS and CDR2 YYNGEE. J lost 10 bases, V lost 2 bases, and 5 bases had no gene match. The CDR3 consists of 15 residues. The chain combines TRBV9 with TRBJ2-1, with 14 bases that match TRBD2. The origin of this receptor is an adult in good health and CMV-seronegative. Sequenced material: memory CD4+ T cells from blood. The CDR3 region is CASSVGTSGSREQFF. CDR3 coding DNA: TGTGCCAGCAGCGTTGGGACTAGCGGGAGCCGAGAGCAGTTCTTC.